The rows below give T cell receptor beta chains drawn from one sample of a study of cytomegalovirus exposure and HLA in healthy donors. Measured with immunoSEQ multiplex PCR; TCRdb has only the in-frame clones, and not every one. Recorded for this sample: 200,000 to 250,000 clones. The specimen sequenced was PBMCs. All receptors come from a girl under 10 years old in good health and CMV-seropositive. CDR3s include the opening cysteine and the closing phenylalanine or tryptophan. A D gene is named only where the DNA matches it firmly.

D: NA; V: TRBV5-4; J: TRBJ1-1; CDR3: CASSLPGVLKGTEAFF; DNA: TGTGCCAGCAGCTTGCCAGGGGTCCTAAAAGGGACTGAAGCTTTCTTT
D: NA; V: TRBV2; J: TRBJ1-4; CDR3: CASSGPTGGPSNFNEKLFF; DNA: TGTGCCAGCAGTGGGCCGACTGGCGGCCCTTCCAACTTTAATGAAAAACTGTTTTTT
D: NA; V: TRBV7-9; J: TRBJ2-6; CDR3: CASELPGANVLTF; DNA: TGTGCCAGCGAACTCCCTGGGGCCAACGTCCTGACTTTC
D: TRBD2; V: TRBV7-2; J: TRBJ2-3; CDR3: CASSPRAGGGPMGDTQYF; DNA: TGTGCCAGCAGCCCTAGGGCCGGGGGAGGGCCTATGGGCGATACGCAGTATTTT
D: NA; V: TRBV10-3; J: TRBJ2-7; CDR3: CAISDLSWGSGYEQYF; DNA: TGTGCCATCAGTGACCTCTCATGGGGCTCCGGATACGAGCAGTACTTC
D: TRBD2; V: TRBV5-1; J: TRBJ2-2; CDR3: CASSLAVLADTGELFF; DNA: TGCGCCAGCAGCTTGGCCGTACTAGCGGACACCGGGGAGCTGTTTTTT
D: TRBD1; V: TRBV2; J: TRBJ1-1; CDR3: CASLDRGPSGTEAFF; DNA: TGTGCCAGCTTGGACAGGGGGCCCTCGGGCACTGAAGCTTTCTTT
D: NA; V: TRBV5-1; J: TRBJ2-5; CDR3: CASSYPGHHQETQYF; DNA: TGCGCCAGCAGCTATCCGGGACATCACCAAGAGACCCAGTACTTC
D: NA; V: TRBV28; J: TRBJ2-2; CDR3: CASTPRNTGELFF; DNA: TGTGCCAGCACACCGAGGAACACCGGGGAGCTGTTTTTT
D: NA; V: TRBV5-5; J: TRBJ2-6; CDR3: CASSLTASGANVLTF; DNA: TGTGCCAGCAGCCTGACAGCGTCTGGGGCCAACGTCCTGACTTTC
D: NA; V: TRBV9; J: TRBJ2-7; CDR3: CASSATDTGSYEQYF; DNA: TGTGCCAGCAGCGCAACAGACACCGGATCCTACGAGCAGTACTTC
D: TRBD1; V: TRBV5-1; J: TRBJ1-4; CDR3: CASSPGTGGVNEKLFF; DNA: TGCGCCAGCAGCCCCGGGACAGGGGGAGTTAATGAAAAACTGTTTTTT
D: NA; V: TRBV28; J: TRBJ2-7; CDR3: CASRSGTGTYEQYF; DNA: TGTGCCAGCAGATCCGGGACTGGGACCTACGAGCAGTACTTC
D: TRBD2; V: TRBV19; J: TRBJ2-3; CDR3: CATTGSSAGDSTDTQYF; DNA: TGTGCCACTACGGGCTCATCAGCGGGGGATAGCACAGATACGCAGTATTTT
D: NA; V: TRBV11-2; J: TRBJ2-4; CDR3: CASSDGVAKNIQYF; DNA: TGTGCCAGCAGCGACGGGGTAGCCAAAAACATTCAGTACTTC
D: NA; V: TRBV29-1; J: TRBJ2-7; CDR3: CSVGHPSYEQYF; DNA: TGCAGCGTTGGACACCCGTCCTACGAGCAGTACTTC
D: TRBD1; V: TRBV7-9; J: TRBJ2-7; CDR3: CASSPTTGNYEQYF; DNA: TGTGCCAGCAGCCCCACGACAGGGAATTACGAGCAGTACTTC
D: TRBD2; V: TRBV5-4; J: TRBJ2-5; CDR3: CASSLEAGLAGVETQYF; DNA: TGTGCCAGCAGCTTGGAGGCCGGACTAGCGGGAGTAGAGACCCAGTACTTC
D: TRBD2; V: TRBV19; J: TRBJ2-3; CDR3: CASSISSGWNTDTQYF; DNA: TGTGCCAGTAGTATCTCTAGCGGGTGGAACACAGATACGCAGTATTTT
D: TRBD1; V: TRBV10-2; J: TRBJ2-3; CDR3: CASSRGQGGDTQYF; DNA: TGCGCCAGCAGTAGGGGACAGGGAGGGGATACGCAGTATTTT
D: NA; V: TRBV6-5; J: TRBJ1-1; CDR3: CASSYGRGGDTEAFF; DNA: TGTGCCAGCAGTTACGGCAGGGGAGGGGACACTGAAGCTTTCTTT
D: NA; V: TRBV11-1; J: TRBJ2-5; CDR3: CASSSRQLQETQYF; DNA: TGTGCCAGCAGCTCGAGACAGCTCCAAGAGACCCAGTACTTC
D: TRBD2; V: TRBV5-1; J: TRBJ2-2; CDR3: CASSRDGLAGHTGELFF; DNA: TGCGCCAGCAGCCGAGATGGACTAGCGGGACACACCGGGGAGCTGTTTTTT
D: TRBD1; V: TRBV6-5; J: TRBJ1-4; CDR3: CASSYLWDRGNEKLFF; DNA: TGTGCCAGCAGTTACCTTTGGGACAGGGGGAACGAAAAACTGTTTTTT
D: TRBD1; V: TRBV28; J: TRBJ1-3; CDR3: CASGQGASGNTIYF; DNA: TGTGCCAGTGGACAGGGGGCTTCAGGAAACACCATATATTTT
D: NA; V: TRBV5-1; J: TRBJ2-2; CDR3: CASSFDSAGELFF; DNA: TGCGCCAGCAGCTTCGACTCTGCCGGGGAGCTGTTTTTT
D: NA; V: TRBV19; J: TRBJ2-7; CDR3: CASSAGLISYEQYF; DNA: TGTGCCAGTAGTGCGGGACTGATCTCCTACGAGCAGTACTTC
D: NA; V: TRBV28; J: TRBJ1-3; CDR3: CASSLEWQGRNTIYF; DNA: TGTGCCAGCAGTTTAGAGTGGCAGGGAAGAAACACCATATATTTT